This TCR beta chain was obtained from a study of blood T cell repertoires in COVID-19. About the research overall: The samples span acute and convalescent COVID-19 from the United States, Italy and Spain. Sources were T cells, B-cell-depleted T cells, or PBMCs; the material itself was cDNA or gDNA.

CDR3 size: 19 residues. The V gene's germline CDR1 is MGHRA and CDR2 YSYEKL. After removal of 4 bases from V and 0 bases from J, the junction contained 15 bases not matched to a gene. TCRdb keeps only in-frame clones here, not all; method: immunoSEQ multiplex PCR. The repertoire consists of a few hundred thousand clones, with about nine tenths occurring once and the leading ten covering 3.5% to 4.5%. Across about 22 US areas, participants ranged in age from about 18 to 89 years. Clinical history as reported by participants underpinned cohort assignment. The sequencing input was PBMCs or T cells enriched from blood (not recorded which). V and J are TRBV4-1 and TRBJ1-3; 7 bases fit TRBD1. The source of this sequence is a man in his thirties or forties who had recovered from COVID-19. The CDR3 bases are TGCGCCAGCAGCCCCCTACCACAGGGGCCCGGTTACTCTGGAAACACCATATATTTT. Its protein is CASSPLPQGPGYSGNTIYF.